What follows describes a single T cell receptor beta chain. Its cognate antigen is unknown. Criteria for exclusion of patients were uncontrolled infection, other autoimmune disease, pregnancy or lactation. Amplified regions were TCR beta CDR3 sequences from RNA transcripts. During a first-round RT-PCR of the TCR CDR3, the HTBI primer set was used. One entry per CDR3 protein results from TCRdb running MiXCR on the multiplex PCR reads. The data show hundreds of thousands of distinct CDR3 sequences, over 40% seen once. The sample belongs to a study of T cells in Graves' hyperthyroidism and ophthalmopathy. The V end was cut by 1 base, the J end by 5 bases, with 20 bases between. Germline values: CDR1 LNHNV, CDR2 YYDKDF (reference sequence). The CDR3 consists of 18 residues. Regarding the study as a whole: Among thyroid clonotypes expanded above 0.001, most also appeared in blood.

J is TRBJ1-4 and V is TRBV15; a possible D gene is TRBD1 (6 bases). What was sequenced was peripheral blood or thyroid tissue (not recorded which). This sequence originates from an adult man with Graves' disease, either hyperthyroidism or ophthalmopathy (not recorded which). The CDR3 spells CATSRGDNRAKRNEKLFF. The CDR3 DNA is TGTGCCACCAGCAGAGGGGACAACCGGGCGAAGAGGAATGAAAAACTGTTTTTT.